This T cell receptor (beta chain) comes out of a study of T cell responses to AZD1222 COVID-19 vaccine. The CDR3 extends over 18 amino acids. Germline lookup yields CDR1 SGHAT and CDR2 FQNNGV. Trimming took 1 base from V and 0 from J, leaving 17 bases between them. The method was immunoSEQ multiplex PCR; TCRdb's version includes in-frame clones alone and lacks a portion of them. The sample lists under 150,000 clones, around 88% seen once, with around 6% in the top ten. The chain has TRBV11-2 and TRBJ2-3; D remains ambiguous. The input for sequencing was peripheral blood, taken 28 days after the second AZD1222 dose. This receptor was identified in an adult who received the AZD1222 COVID-19 vaccine. Here the CDR3 reads CASSLVGLSATSTDTQYF. The DNA for the CDR3 is TGTGCCAGCAGCTTAGTGGGATTGTCAGCAACTAGCACAGATACGCAGTATTTT.